This is a list of T cell receptor beta chains from one sample in a study of shared clonotypes between healthy human individuals. Data came from immunoSEQ multiplex PCR; TCRdb stores just in-frame clones and leaves some out. The sample holds hundreds of thousands of clones, just over 75% seen once. The sequencing input was PBMCs. The source is a woman aged 40 to 50 in good health. Some clones in this sample may be carry-over from other donors' samples. CDR3s include the opening cysteine and the closing phenylalanine or tryptophan. A D gene is named only where the DNA matches it firmly. Some rows mark clone size as missing; the rest say once, few, many or name a class of expanded clone.

clone_size j_call d_call cdr3_length v_call cdr3_nt cdr3_aa
once TRBJ1-4 TRBD1 17 TRBV2 TGTGCCAGCAGTGATCGAGGTTCGACAGGGGTGAATGAAAAACTGTTTTTT CASSDRGSTGVNEKLFF
once TRBJ2-7 TRBD2 16 TRBV11-3 TGTGCCAGCAGCTTAGATCCGAGCGGGAGGGCCTACGAGCAGTACTTC CASSLDPSGRAYEQYF
- TRBJ2-7 TRBD2 14 TRBV27 TGTGCCAGCAGTCTGGGAGGGCTTGGCTACGAGCAGTACTTC CASSLGGLGYEQYF
- TRBJ2-7 TRBD1 15 TRBV28 TGTGCCAGCAGTTCGTTGACAGGGGGCGCGCGGGAGCAGTACTTC CASSSLTGGAREQYF
- TRBJ2-6 - 14 TRBV19 TGTGCCAGTAGTCACGGTTCTGGGGCCAACGTCCTGACTTTC CASSHGSGANVLTF
- TRBJ2-5 - 11 TRBV20-1 TGCAGTGCTCTGGACAAAGAGACCCAGTACTTC CSALDKETQYF
once TRBJ2-7 - 21 TRBV15 TGTGCCACCAGCAGAGGTTGGGTGGCAGGTACGGCAGTTACAGAGAGCTACGAGCAGTACTTC CATSRGWVAGTAVTESYEQYF
few TRBJ1-1 - 14 TRBV6-4 TGTGCCAGCAGCGCGACAGGATTGAACACTGAAGCTTTCTTT CASSATGLNTEAFF
- TRBJ1-4 - 15 TRBV28 TGTGCCAGCAGTTTATGGACCTCCCGGGGTGAAAAACTGTTTTTT CASSLWTSRGEKLFF
- TRBJ2-7 TRBD1 17 TRBV11-1 TGTGCCAGCAGCTTAAGTAGGTTGGGGACAGCAGCCTCCGAGCAGTACTTC CASSLSRLGTAASEQYF
once TRBJ1-5 - 13 TRBV6-5 TGTGCCAGCGCCCCCAGCGGGAGCCAGCCCCAGCATTTT CASAPSGSQPQHF
few TRBJ2-7 - 14 TRBV4-1 TGCGCCAGCAGCCAGTGGACAACTAACTACGAGCAGTACTTC CASSQWTTNYEQYF
- TRBJ1-2 TRBD1 15 TRBV7-3 TGTGCCAGCAGCTTAAAAGGGGACAGTAACTATGGCTACACCTTC CASSLKGDSNYGYTF
- TRBJ2-3 - 15 TRBV11-2 TGTGCCAGCAGCTTCCAGGTGCGAGGCACAGATACGCAGTATTTT CASSFQVRGTDTQYF
- TRBJ2-2 - 16 TRBV28 TGTGCCAGCAGTCCCCGCGGGGCTTCGAACACCGGGGAGCTGTTTTTT CASSPRGASNTGELFF
- TRBJ2-1 TRBD2 15 TRBV9 TGTGCCAGCAGCCTCGAGACTAGCGGGATCAATGAGCAGTTCTTC CASSLETSGINEQFF
- TRBJ2-6 - 13 TRBV5-1 TGCGCCAGCAGTTTGTCTGGGGCCAACGTCCTGACTTTC CASSLSGANVLTF
- TRBJ1-5 - 14 TRBV7-2 TGTGCCAGCAGCTTTTCACTTAGCAATCAGCCCCAGCATTTT CASSFSLSNQPQHF
- TRBJ2-3 - 12 TRBV30 TGTGCCTGGAGGCCGACGCGGCCTACGCAGTATTTT CAWRPTRPTQYF
once TRBJ2-7 TRBD1 15 TRBV14 TGTGCCAGCAGCCCCGGGAGGACAGGGGCCTACGAGCAGTACTTC CASSPGRTGAYEQYF
many TRBJ2-2 TRBD2 16 TRBV13 TGTGCCAGCAGCCCGACTAGCGGGAGAAATACCGGGGAGCTGTTTTTT CASSPTSGRNTGELFF
- TRBJ1-1 - 14 TRBV6-4 TGTGCCAGCAGTGACTCGTCCGAGGGCACTGAAGCTTTCTTT CASSDSSEGTEAFF
- TRBJ2-7 TRBD1 15 TRBV9 TGTGCCAGCAGCGTAGGATGGGACAGTTCCTACGAGCAGTACTTC CASSVGWDSSYEQYF
- TRBJ1-1 TRBD1 17 TRBV7-6 TGTGCCAGCAGCCCGGGGGAGCAGGGGGCGATGAACACTGAAGCTTTCTTT CASSPGEQGAMNTEAFF
few TRBJ2-1 TRBD1 14 TRBV27 TGTGCCAGCAGTGCCGAAATACAGGGGTCTAGACAGTTCTTC CASSAEIQGSRQFF
- TRBJ2-5 TRBD2 17 TRBV5-4 TGTGCCAGCAGCTTGGCCACACTAGCGGGAGCTTCCGAGACCCAGTACTTC CASSLATLAGASETQYF
- TRBJ2-1 - 13 TRBV14 TGTGCCAGCAGCCAAGATTTGGGGAATGAGCAGTTCTTC CASSQDLGNEQFF
- TRBJ1-1 TRBD1 14 TRBV7-9 TGTGCCAGCAGCAGAGGACAGGCGAACACTGAAGCTTTCTTT CASSRGQANTEAFF
once TRBJ2-7 TRBD2 14 TRBV2 TGTGCCAGCCTGGGGGAGGGTGGGGGTTTCGAGCAGTACTTC CASLGEGGGFEQYF